The TCR beta chain described here comes from a study of T cells in Graves' hyperthyroidism and ophthalmopathy (dated by TCRdb to about 2019). About the investigation overall: Peripheral blood was collected at initial diagnosis, before any treatment. A discovery cohort of about a hundred patients, roughly 43 with Graves' ophthalmopathy and roughly 59 with stable Graves' hyperthyroidism, was used to find distinguishing TCR V-J signatures. Prospective prediction of ophthalmopathy was tested in an independent validation cohort of some 19 hyperthyroidism patients and roughly 16 patients who later progressed to ophthalmopathy. The 100 discovery patients were randomly split 7:3 into training and test sets. In addition, the study compared T-cell repertoires in thyroid tissue and in blood from six Graves' hyperthyroidism patients. After blood sampling, hyperthyroidism patients were treated with methimazole at a starting dose of 30 mg daily, and ophthalmopathy patients were treated with high-dose intravenous methylprednisolone. The paper reports TCR Vbeta CDR3 sequencing of roughly 140 peripheral blood samples: approximately 41 ophthalmopathy, about 75 hyperthyroidism and around 17 progressor patients.

TCR beta CDR3 regions were amplified from RNA transcripts. The TCR CDR3 was subjected to a first round of RT-PCR using the HTBI primer set and the Qiagen OneStep RT-PCR kit. The libraries were constructed in a second round of multiplex PCR and then size-selected and purified. Libraries were sequenced paired-end with 100 bp reads on an Illumina HiSeq2000. In the authors' own workflow: SOAPnuke was used to process the raw data, throwing out any read that contained adapters or uncalled bases, had a mean Phred below 15, or lacked an exact constant-primer or identifier match. High-quality paired reads were merged using COPE v1.2.5, and each unique nucleotide sequence was defined as a clonotype. MiTCR v1.1 was used to align clonotypes to the IMGT TRBV, TRBD and TRBJ reference segments. Only V-J combinations with frequency above 0.0001, covering 99% to 99.2% of repertoires, were analysed. The TCS score was defined as F50 (clonal expansion) divided by E x V (chaos), with BLOSUM62-based TCRdist calculated between CDR3 peptides within each V-J. Welch's t-statistics and random forest reduced roughly 540 V-J features to 10 to 15, which were used in a naive Bayes classifier (R e1071). The Morisita-Horn index was used to measure how similar the thyroid and blood repertoires were. TCRdb ran its own pipeline on the public reads, namely fastp trimming at Q25 and MiXCR clone calling, and kept in-frame beta chains. A single entry per CDR3 protein holds the most common genes and DNA from its merged rows. These V and J calls derive from TCRdb rather than the authors' analysis. This sample gives roughly 700,000 distinct CDR3 sequences in total; 30% to 40% of them show up just once. Clones ranked in the top ten supply around 30% of the sample.

Stable Graves' hyperthyroidism was defined as no progression to ophthalmopathy during 18 months of follow-up. Hyperthyroidism patients were aged 18 to 65 years and newly diagnosed, with disease duration of less than 2 months. Patients with uncontrolled infections, other autoimmune diseases, pregnancy or lactation were excluded. Diagnoses relied on clinical symptoms, serum thyroxine and TRAb, thyroid ultrasound and orbital computed tomography. PBMCs were isolated from about 9.1 ml of fresh peripheral blood by Ficoll-Paque density gradient centrifugation. Total RNA was extracted using Trizol reagent, and RNA quality was assessed on an Agilent 2100 Bioanalyzer. What the authors observed across the whole study: In validation, the model predicted progression to ophthalmopathy a median of approximately 6.6 months before onset, with approximately 70% sensitivity and around 76% specificity. Blood samples also contained most of the expanded thyroid clonotypes (frequency above 0.001), which suggests that blood repertoires may reflect thyroid immune responses. Sample size was not statistically predetermined, and blinding of investigators to group allocation was not performed. In cross-validation, a model built on a 13 V-J signature told ophthalmopathy apart from stable hyperthyroidism with 87.88% sensitivity and around 81% specificity, and in testing the same model reached 80%/75%.

This clonotype showed up just a few times. Which antigen it targets is not known. Base qualities are not provided; no much larger clone lies one nucleotide away. V gives up 7 bases and J gives up 4 bases, and the segment between their germline ends measures 16 bases. The CDR3 starts with the cysteine, ends with the phenylalanine, and has 14 residues. Only the CDR3 DNA is retained, 42 bases long and in frame from the first base. CDR1 is given as LNHDA and CDR2 as SQIVND, both from the germline V gene (reference sequence). The TCR comes from a woman in her thirties or forties with Graves' hyperthyroidism. Specimen: blood. The chain links TRBV19 with TRBJ2-5, with no confidently assigned D gene. The bases are TGTGCCAGTAAACCAACGGACGGAAGAGAGACCCAGTACTTC. This is translated as CASKPTDGRETQYF.